The T cell receptor beta chain described here comes from a study of T cell repertoires in cytomegalovirus infection (dated by TCRdb to the late 2010s). Background on the whole study: Donor HLA type was relevant to the analysis, because carriage of CMV infection together with the matching HLA type was indicated by public TCR beta signatures. Results the study describes overall, beyond this receptor: The ex vivo response was dominated by HLA-C-restricted CMV-specific TCR beta clonotypes, which also provided the single most frequent clonotype in two of eight donors. Carriers of CMV infection plus the relevant HLA type were discriminated by the cumulative frequency of public TCR beta family members in the study cohort and in an independent 352-donor cohort.

The germline V gene sets CDR1 to SGHTA and CDR2 to FQGNSA. The CDR3 contains 16 residues, cysteine and phenylalanine counted. The retained sequence is limited to the CDR3, 48 bases, with the frame set at the first base. V and J lose 1 base and 1 base, and a span of 14 bases separates them. The instrument given in TCRdb is Illumina HiSeq 1500. TCRdb trimmed public reads at Q25 via fastp, called clones via MiXCR and kept in-frame beta chains. When rows share a CDR3 protein, they turn into one entry using the most common DNA and genes. This sample gives around 74,000 distinct CDR3 sequences in total; 3.5% to 4.5% of them show up just once. 3.5% to 6% of the sample is in the top ten clones. The sample holds many counts of this clonotype. Its antigen is not yet known. Per-base quality was not reported, and no clone a single base away is much larger than it.

This receptor chain uses TRBV7-2 and TRBJ2-7; the D gene cannot be named for sure. The sequencing input was PBMCs. This clonotype was obtained from a human donor in good health (CMV status not recorded). Some clones in this sample may be carry-over from other donors' samples. The nucleotides read TGTGCCAGCAGCTTAGTGGTGGGCTTGGGATCCTACGAGCAGTACTTC. It encodes CASSLVVGLGSYEQYF.